This TCR beta chain was found in a study of T cell repertoires in cytomegalovirus infection. Study overall: A matching HLA type, together with CMV infection, was signaled by public TCR beta signatures.

One entry per CDR3 protein results from TCRdb running MiXCR on the reads. The table lists about 890,000 distinct CDR3 sequences, 30% to 40% of them singletons, with more than 12% in the top ten. This clonotype was seen at least ten times. Its matching antigen is unknown. The CDR3 has 14 residues. V was cut by 3 bases and J by 1 base, with 7 bases left in between. This specimen was cultured CD8+ T cells from PBMCs, taken from culture after CMV antigen stimulation. The TCR sequence derives from a human donor in good health (CMV status not recorded). Some clones in this sample may be carry-over from other donors' samples. V and J are TRBV12-3 or TRBV12-4 and TRBJ1-5; no firm D call. The chain's CDR3 is CASSFPDSNQPQHF. For the CDR3, the DNA is TGTGCCAGCAGTTTCCCCGACAGCAATCAGCCCCAGCATTTT.